Given below is one T cell receptor (beta chain) in context. Its antigen is not identified. This sample is part of a study of identifying expanded T cells in peripheral blood. Overall study results and limits: Over around two and four weeks, about 15 and 19 clones changed, versus roughly 1.1 between replicates.

Sequencing used immunoSEQ multiplex PCR; TCRdb keeps in-frame clones, though not all of them. Seen here are approximately 100,000 clones, about 89% observed once, and the top ten hold over 15%. Trimming stripped 1 base from V and 4 bases from J, with 16 bases between. The germline V gene encodes CDR1 MGHDK and CDR2 SYGVNS. The CDR3 is 17 amino acids. No infections or other immune events were documented during collection. This TCR was recovered from a person between 18 and 70 years old in good health. What was sequenced was blood. The chain recombines TRBV25-1 with TRBJ2-2, with D perhaps TRBD2 (5 bases). In DNA form, the CDR3 reads TGTGCCAGCAGTGAATTTTCGGGGAATATGGGCACCGGGGAGCTGTTTTTT. Its protein product is CASSEFSGNMGTGELFF.